This record looks at one T cell receptor beta chain sequence and its context. This clone appeared once. Its antigen specificity is not known. Base-call qualities are not available, and no considerably larger clone is one nucleotide away. V and J lose 0 bases and 4 bases, and a span of 12 bases separates them. The CDR3 measures 15 amino acids from cysteine to phenylalanine. The entry retains the CDR3 DNA only, 45 bases that are in frame from base 1. CDR1 and CDR2 are read off the germline V gene (reference sequence) as SGHNT and YYREEE. This sample stems from a study of shared clonotypes between healthy human individuals (dated by TCRdb to 2020 to 2022). Describing the broader study: A couple of women and a few men aged 18 to 49 years were included in the cohort. Libraries were prepared and TCR repertoires were sequenced by different laboratories using diverse techniques, in order to increase sequencing depth and limit assay-specific biases. To estimate repertoire size and how much clonotypes are shared between individuals, the study performed deep sequencing of blood TCR repertoires from roughly five healthy adults. Leukapheresis yielded between about 0.9 and 9 billion PBMCs per donor. For each donor, three plates each were used for CD4 naive and CD4 memory, two plates were used for CD8 naive, and one plate was used for CD8 memory. Study-level results and caveats: Sharing across several donors was observed for around 4.8% of naive CD4, 3.5% of naive CD8, 2% to 2.5% of memory CD4, and around 0.44% of memory CD8 clonotypes. Pairwise subsampling led to the expectation that sequencing depth would affect the degree of clonotype sharing among donors. Because the study included only a small number of donors, the genetic and exposure-history diversity represented was limited. Naive subsets generally had larger estimated clonotype richness than memory subsets did. Sampling was restricted to blood, and TCR repertoires in tissues likely differ from the TCR repertoires found in blood. Even with the large sequencing depth, rarefaction of the sorted-subset datasets indicated that sequencing was incomplete. Clonotypes shared by all four sorted-subset donors showed higher generation probabilities than non-shared clonotypes.

Using the deep immunoSEQ assay, multiplex PCR amplified TCR CDR3 regions from genomic DNA. Extracted genomic DNA from each cell subset was distributed evenly across all wells of several immunoSEQ 96-well plates, and each plate was treated as a replicate. For sorted subsets, each replicate PCR was loaded with roughly 190 ng genomic DNA, equivalent to 30,000 or so T cell genomes. The purified libraries were quantified using a Qubit 3.0 fluorometer, sized with a Bioanalyzer 2100, and then quantified again using the KAPA Library Quantification kit. Every immunoSEQ 96-well plate was sequenced on a dedicated single-read 150-cycle Illumina NextSeq 550 flow cell. In the authors' own workflow: Because only junctional sequences without quality scores were contained in the immunoSEQ output, filtering matching that applied to full-length reads could not be performed. Sequences were annotated with PyIR, a Python wrapper for IgBLAST v1.9, and V/J genes and CDR3 were assigned using IMGT germline references. Reads were removed for weak V/J assignments (E-value above 1e-6), missing CDR3, stop codons, out-of-frame junctions, or ambiguous translated residues. V3J clonotypes were defined as sequences sharing an identical inferred V gene, J gene, and CDR3 amino acid sequence. The percentage overlap between two repertoires was calculated by dividing the number of shared unique clonotypes by the size of the smaller repertoire. Richness of each repertoire was evaluated using RTK rarefaction, the Chao1 estimator, and Recon v2.1 estimates of unobserved clonotypes. OLGA was used to compute generation probabilities for all TCRbeta clonotypes that the gDNA method yielded from a handful of donors. The immuneACCESS repertoire file appears here via TCRdb, limited to in-frame rearrangements. These files lack a portion of the clones; in checked studies, under half of the deficit traces to unresolved V genes, and the cause of the others is not known. That table gives V, J and clone size, and the DNA gave D and trimming. For this sample there are about a million clones; 77% appear just once. The top ten clones comprise 0.89% of the sample.

Healthy HIV-negative adults with no recently reported acute infections or vaccinations were included as donors. Every donor was a Caucasian adult living in Nashville, Tennessee, USA. CD4+ T cells were enriched by magnetic negative selection; naive cells were then positively selected on CD45RA, and the negative fraction formed the memory subset. Blood was collected by leukapheresis, and PBMCs were isolated by Ficoll-Histopaque density gradient centrifugation and then cryopreserved in liquid nitrogen vapor phase. Purity and quantity of every magnetically sorted T cell population were checked by analytical flow cytometry. Each sorted fraction had its genomic DNA isolated and then quantified by UV absorbance on a Nanodrop 2000c.

The receptor's source is a man aged 18 to 29 in good health. Some clones in this sample may be carry-over from other donors' samples. Sequences were obtained from memory CD4+ T cells from PBMCs. In light of the paper, this sample's cell subset or site label describes: CD45RA-negative fraction. Recombination connected TRBV5-4 to TRBJ2-3; the D gene is possibly TRBD2, with 6 bases matching. The DNA sequence is as follows: TGTGCCAGCAGCTTGGTCCTCACGGGGGCAGATACGCAGTATTTT. It specifies CASSLVLTGADTQYF.